The clone carrying this TCR beta chain showed up just once. The antigen is not known. The data are from a study of cytomegalovirus exposure and HLA in healthy donors. Study-level points and caveats: Presence/absence analyses took donor sequencing depth as roughly uniform. Most observed TCR sequences were rare, whereas some public TCRs were detected in many donors. By a later analysis, the bulk of CMV-associated TCR beta chains appeared HLA-restricted.

Nominally healthy donors provided the samples, though records likely missed some immune exposures. The primer mix had 60 Vbeta and 13 Jbeta primers. Generated by immunoSEQ multiplex PCR, the TCRdb table keeps only in-frame clones and is missing some. The table shows around 190,000 clones, with 70% to 85% occurring only once. The source of this sequence is a man between 35 and 55 years old in good health and CMV-seropositive. The sequenced sample was PBMCs.

The CDR3 here is CASSIDRSSAFF. The CDR3 bases are TGTGCCAGTAGTATAGACCGGTCCTCAGCTTTCTTT. This chain links TRBV19 with TRBJ1-1; no clear D. This CDR3 contains 12 residues. Trimming stripped 0 bases from V and 10 bases from J, with 9 bases between. Looked up from germline, CDR1 is LNHDA and CDR2 is SQIVND (reference sequence).